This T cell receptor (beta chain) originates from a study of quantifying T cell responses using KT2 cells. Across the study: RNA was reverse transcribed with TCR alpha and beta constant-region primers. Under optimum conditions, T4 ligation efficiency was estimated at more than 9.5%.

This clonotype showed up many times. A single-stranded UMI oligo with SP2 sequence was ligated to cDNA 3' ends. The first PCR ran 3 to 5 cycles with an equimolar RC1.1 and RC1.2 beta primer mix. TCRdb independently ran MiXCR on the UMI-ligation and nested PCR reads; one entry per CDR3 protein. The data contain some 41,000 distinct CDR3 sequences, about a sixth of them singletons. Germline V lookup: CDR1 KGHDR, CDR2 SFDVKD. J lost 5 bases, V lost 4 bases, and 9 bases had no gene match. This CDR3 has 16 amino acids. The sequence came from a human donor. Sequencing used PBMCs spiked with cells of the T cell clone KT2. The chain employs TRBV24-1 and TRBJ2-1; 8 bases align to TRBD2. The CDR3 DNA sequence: TGTGCCACCAGTGAGGGGAGCGGGAGAGTGAACAATGAGCAGTTCTTC. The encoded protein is CATSEGSGRVNNEQFF.